These T cell receptor beta chains were read from a single sample in a study of PD-L1 blockade in urothelial cancer. Sequencing used immunoSEQ multiplex PCR; TCRdb keeps in-frame clones, though not all of them. The profile shows tens of thousands of clones, around 86% of them singletons. This specimen consisted of PBMCs, obtained around atezolizumab (anti-PD-L1) treatment. The receptors here all came from a man aged 70 or older with urothelial cancer. The CDR3 runs from the conserved cysteine through the conserved F or W. The D gene is left open where the match is weak. A row's size may be missing; if present it is once, few, many or a size class.

size: -; D: TRBD2; V: TRBV7-2; J: TRBJ2-7; CDR3: CASSPRGGRREQYF; DNA: TGTGCCAGCAGCCCCCGGGGGGGGCGTCGCGAGCAGTACTTC
size: -; D: -; V: TRBV5-4; J: TRBJ2-7; CDR3: CASSLWVVRNEQYF; DNA: TGTGCCAGCAGCTTGTGGGTGGTGCGGAACGAGCAGTACTTC
size: -; D: TRBD2; V: TRBV4-1; J: TRBJ2-6; CDR3: CASSQQGLAAHSGANVLTF; DNA: TGCGCCAGCAGCCAACAGGGACTAGCGGCACACTCTGGGGCCAACGTCCTGACTTTC
size: -; D: TRBD2; V: TRBV11-2; J: TRBJ2-2; CDR3: CASSRGGHGTGELFF; DNA: TGTGCCAGCAGTCGGGGAGGGCACGGCACCGGGGAGCTGTTTTTT
size: -; D: TRBD2; V: TRBV5-4; J: TRBJ2-1; CDR3: CASSSTSGRSGEQFF; DNA: TGTGCCAGCAGCTCGACTAGCGGGAGGTCAGGTGAGCAGTTCTTC
size: once; D: -; V: TRBV2; J: TRBJ2-3; CDR3: CASSDEGSDTQYF; DNA: TGTGCCAGCAGTGATGAGGGAAGTGATACGCAGTATTTT
size: -; D: -; V: TRBV10-2; J: TRBJ2-3; CDR3: CASSVTGIPGTDTQYF; DNA: TGCGCCAGCAGCGTAACAGGGATTCCTGGTACAGATACGCAGTATTTT
size: few; D: TRBD1; V: TRBV6-1; J: TRBJ1-3; CDR3: CASSATGTGSGNTIYF; DNA: TGTGCCAGCAGTGCAACCGGGACAGGCTCTGGAAACACCATATATTTT
size: -; D: -; V: TRBV2; J: TRBJ2-1; CDR3: CASTTLGTLYNEQFF; DNA: TGTGCCAGCACCACCCTGGGGACTTTATACAATGAGCAGTTCTTC
size: -; D: -; V: TRBV2; J: TRBJ2-2; CDR3: CASKWLGADTGELFF; DNA: TGTGCCAGCAAATGGTTGGGGGCAGACACCGGGGAGCTGTTTTTT
size: -; D: TRBD1; V: TRBV18; J: TRBJ1-1; CDR3: CASSTGPGNTEAFF; DNA: TGTGCCAGCTCGACAGGGCCGGGGAACACTGAAGCTTTCTTT
size: few; D: -; V: TRBV30; J: TRBJ2-7; CDR3: CAWRRVSYEQYF; DNA: TGTGCCTGGAGGAGGGTCTCCTACGAGCAGTACTTC
size: once; D: -; V: TRBV15; J: TRBJ1-5; CDR3: CATSRDLGDQPQHF; DNA: TGTGCCACCAGCAGAGATCTCGGGGATCAGCCCCAGCATTTT
size: -; D: TRBD2; V: TRBV10-3; J: TRBJ2-6; CDR3: CAISDPRGTSGNSGANVLTF; DNA: TGTGCCATCAGTGATCCTAGGGGGACTAGCGGGAACTCTGGGGCCAACGTCCTGACTTTC